The 2 T cell receptor beta chains reported below all come from one sample, sequenced in a study of blood T cell repertoires in COVID-19 (dated by TCRdb to 2020 to 2022). Library preparation employed the immunoSEQ multiplex PCR assay. TCRdb mirrors the immuneACCESS table, restricted to in-frame sequences. Some clones are absent from its copies; in checked studies, under half trace to an unresolved V gene, and the reason for the others is unknown. The sample table shows approximately 120,000 clones, and around four fifths are seen once. The ten largest account for about 6.3% of the sample. The sequenced sample consisted of peripheral blood. These receptor sequences come from a man of 80 years or more with COVID-19, enrolled during active disease.

The chain carries TRBV12-3 or TRBV12-4 and TRBJ2-7, with D unclear. The V end lost 2 bases, the J end lost 4 bases, and 6 bases lay between the germline ends. The CDR3 is made up of 12 amino acids. This CDR3 is CASSLPSYEQYF. The CDR3 DNA sequence: TGTGCCAGCAGTTTACCTTCGTACGAGCAGTACTTC.

This clone was observed a handful of times. The J gene is TRBJ2-5, the V gene TRBV2; D not resolved. Per the germline V gene, CDR1 is SNHLY and CDR2 is FYNNEI. Trimming stripped 7 bases from V and 4 bases from J, with 13 bases between. The CDR3 sequence is 13 residues long. In DNA, the CDR3 is TGTGCCAGCACCGACCGGCGAGGAGAGACCCAGTACTTC. Amino acids: CASTDRRGETQYF. Variable domain in full (rest from reference TRBV2 and TRBJ2-5): EPEVTQTPSHQVTQMGQEVILRCVPISNHLYFYWYRQILGQKVEFLVSFYNNEISEKSEIFDDQFSVERPDGSNFTLKIRSTKLEDSAMYFCASTDRRGETQYFGPGTRLLVL.